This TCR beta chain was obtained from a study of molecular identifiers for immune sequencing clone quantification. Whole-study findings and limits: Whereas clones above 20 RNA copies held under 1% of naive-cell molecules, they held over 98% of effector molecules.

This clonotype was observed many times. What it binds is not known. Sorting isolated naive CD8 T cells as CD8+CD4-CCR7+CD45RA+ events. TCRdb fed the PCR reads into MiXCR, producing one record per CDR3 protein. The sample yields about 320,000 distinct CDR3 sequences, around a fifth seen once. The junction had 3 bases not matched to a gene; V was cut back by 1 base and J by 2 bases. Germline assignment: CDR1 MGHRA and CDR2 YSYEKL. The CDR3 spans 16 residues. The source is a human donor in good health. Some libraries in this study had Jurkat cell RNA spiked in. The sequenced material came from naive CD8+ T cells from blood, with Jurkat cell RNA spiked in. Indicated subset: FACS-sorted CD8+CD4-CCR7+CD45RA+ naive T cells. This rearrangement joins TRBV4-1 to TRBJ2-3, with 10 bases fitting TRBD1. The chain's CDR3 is CASSQGTGGITDTQYF. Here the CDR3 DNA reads TGCGCCAGCAGCCAAGGGACAGGGGGGATCACAGATACGCAGTATTTT.